The 8 T cell receptor beta chains below were found in one sample sequenced in a study of post-analysis software for immune sequencing data. Included in the TCR beta cDNA libraries were unique molecular identifiers. Via MiXCR, TCRdb re-called the PCR reads, giving one row per CDR3 protein. Of about 160,000 distinct CDR3 sequences listed, under 40% are singletons. The material was blood, obtained after autologous hematopoietic stem cell transplantation. The receptors originated from a girl aged 10-17 years with multiple sclerosis.

The chain employs TRBV28 and TRBJ2-7; possible D gene TRBD1, 6 bases. Trimming stripped 3 bases from V and 1 base from J, with 10 bases between. The CDR3 loop spans 14 amino acids. In germline, CDR1 is MDHEN, CDR2 SYDVKM. The CDR3 DNA is TGTGCCAGCAGTTTCGTCAGGGGTTCCTACGAGCAGTACTTC. Translation gives CASSFVRGSYEQYF.

This clonotype was detected many times. The chain uses TRBV10-3 and TRBJ2-5; 10 nucleotides align to TRBD2. This CDR3 has 13 residues. CDR1 and CDR2 (germline): ENHRY, SYGVKD. V gave up 8 bases and J gave up 5 bases; unmatched junction bases: 5. CDR3 loop: CAIGLAEGETQYF. CDR3 bases: TGTGCCATCGGACTAGCGGAGGGGGAGACCCAGTACTTC.

Only a few counts were recorded for this clonotype. The V gene is TRBV20-1, the J gene TRBJ2-7; 7 nucleotides match TRBD1. The ends lost 5 bases at V and 0 bases at J; junction bases unmatched: 10. The germline V gene has CDR1 DFQATT and CDR2 SNEGSKA (reference sequence). The CDR3 is 15 amino acids. This chain's CDR3 is CSAAPGQLYSYEQYF. The CDR3 DNA reads as TGCAGTGCTGCCCCGGGACAGCTTTACTCCTACGAGCAGTACTTC.

In this sample, this clonotype turned up a few times. The chain's CDR3 is CASNPKGTQNTEAFF. The CDR3 bases are TGTGCCAGCAATCCTAAGGGGACTCAGAACACTGAAGCTTTCTTT. The rearrangement uses TRBV12-3 or TRBV12-4 and TRBJ1-1, with D tentatively TRBD1 (5 bases). V lost 7 bases and J lost 1, with 16 bases in between. The CDR3 totals 15 residues.

The table lists this clonotype with many counts. This chain uses TRBV7-2 with TRBJ2-7, with unresolved D. The CDR3 runs 14 residues. Germline V CDR1 and CDR2: SGHTA, FQGNSA. Trimming took off 5 bases at V and 3 bases at J, with 14 bases between the two ends. CDR3 nucleotide sequence: TGTGCCAGCAGCCGTAACCCATACCTCTACGAGCAGTACTTC. Amino acid sequence: CASSRNPYLYEQYF.

The chain joins TRBV5-6 to TRBJ2-7; the match to TRBD1 covers 7 bases. The V and J ends lost 0 bases and 5 bases, in that order; junction bases with no gene match: 2. This CDR3 contains 13 residues. Looked up from germline, CDR1 is SGHDT and CDR2 is YYEEEE. CDR3 in DNA: TGTGCCAGCAGCTTGGCGGGACAGCACGAGCAGTACTTC. Its translation is CASSLAGQHEQYF.

The chain uses TRBV24-1 and TRBJ1-5; 9 bases fit TRBD1. The CDR3 is 17 amino acids. Losses at the gene ends were 4 bases for V and 3 bases for J; bases not matched to a gene: 9. Germline V gives CDR1 KGHDR, CDR2 SFDVKD. The CDR3 region has the DNA TGTGCCACCAGTGACCAAACAGGGGGCATTGACAATCAGCCCCAGCATTTT. Amino acids: CATSDQTGGIDNQPQHF.

This chain joins TRBV5-1 and TRBJ2-3, with 7 bases that match TRBD1. This CDR3 has 16 residues. Trimming cost V 3 bases and J 2 bases; bases outside gene matches: 9. The germline CDR1 and CDR2 sequences are SGHRS and YFSETQ. The CDR3 bases are TGCGCCAGCAGCTACGTTGTGGACAGGTTCACAGATACGCAGTATTTT. This translates into CASSYVVDRFTDTQYF.